Listed below are T cell receptor beta chains from one sample, sequenced in a study of CD8 T cell repertoires and HIV-1 epitope variants. Only in-frame clones appear in the TCRdb table, and some are missing; sequencing was by immunoSEQ multiplex PCR. This sample carries some 100,000 clones, 60% to 80% of them seen once, and the ten largest clones take 20% to 30%. The sequenced sample consisted of uncultured baseline CD8+ T cells from peripheral blood mononuclear cells (PBMCs). These receptors all stem from a male donor with HIV. CDR3s include the opening cysteine and the closing phenylalanine or tryptophan. A D gene is named only where the DNA matches it firmly. Rows may omit the clone size; those that give it use once, few, many or a size class.

D,size,J,V,DNA,CDR3
NA,NA,TRBJ2-7,TRBV2,TGTGCCAGCAGCATCCCGGGAACCTACGAGCAGTACTTC,CASSIPGTYEQYF
NA,NA,TRBJ2-2,TRBV6-5,TGTGCCAGCAGGGGTCACGCGAACACCGGGGAGCTGTTTTTT,CASRGHANTGELFF
NA,NA,TRBJ1-2,TRBV7-2,TGTGCCAGCAGCTCAGACCCCCAGGGCAACTATGGCTACACCTTC,CASSSDPQGNYGYTF
TRBD1,NA,TRBJ2-7,TRBV5-6,TGTGCCAGCAGGCGTACAACAGGGGATCACGAGCAGTACTTC,CASRRTTGDHEQYF
TRBD1,NA,TRBJ1-2,TRBV18,TGTGCCAGCTCACTGGAGACAGGGGGAAACCGTGGCTACACCTTC,CASSLETGGNRGYTF
TRBD1,NA,TRBJ1-5,TRBV27,TGTGCCAGCCGATCAGGGGGCAGGGGTAGCAATCAGCCCCAGCATTTT,CASRSGGRGSNQPQHF
NA,once,TRBJ2-3,TRBV5-1,TGCGCCAGCAGCCAGAGCACAGATACGCAGTATTTT,CASSQSTDTQYF
TRBD2,NA,TRBJ2-1,TRBV5-1,TGCGCCAGCAGCCCGAGGACTAGCGGGGGGGAGCAGTTCTTC,CASSPRTSGGEQFF
NA,NA,TRBJ1-4,TRBV6-5,TGTGCCAGTAAGGGCGATAATGAAAAACTGTTTTTT,CASKGDNEKLFF
TRBD2,NA,TRBJ2-1,TRBV5-1,TGCGCCAGCAGCTTGGCAACTAGCGCACATGAGCAGTTCTTC,CASSLATSAHEQFF
NA,NA,TRBJ2-7,TRBV6-5,TGTGCCAGCAGCTCAGGCCGCCCCAGCTCCTACGAGCAGTACTTC,CASSSGRPSSYEQYF
TRBD1,NA,TRBJ2-5,TRBV7-9,TGTGCCAGCAGCTTAGCTACAGGGGGCAGGGAGACCCAGTACTTC,CASSLATGGRETQYF
TRBD2,NA,TRBJ2-7,TRBV5-1,TGCGCCAGCAGCTTTGGACTAGCGGCTGACGAGCAGTACTTC,CASSFGLAADEQYF
NA,NA,TRBJ2-3,TRBV4-2,TGTGCCAGCAGCCAAAGATTTAGAGATACGCAGTATTTT,CASSQRFRDTQYF
TRBD1,once,TRBJ1-1,TRBV5-5,TGTGCCAGCACCATCGACAGGGGGGCTACTGAAGCTTTCTTT,CASTIDRGATEAFF
NA,NA,TRBJ2-3,TRBV19,TGTGCCAGTAGCCCCTCGGATACGCAGTATTTT,CASSPSDTQYF
NA,NA,TRBJ2-2,TRBV7-2,TGTGCCAGCAGCTTAGGATACACCGGGGAGCTGTTTTTT,CASSLGYTGELFF
TRBD1,NA,TRBJ1-2,TRBV5-6,TGTGCCAGCATCATTCTCCGGGACAGGGGGCGAGGGGGTTATGGCTACACCTTC,CASIILRDRGRGGYGYTF
NA,NA,TRBJ1-4,TRBV28,TGTGCCAGCAGTTCAACGACTGTAAGATTCAATGAAAAACTGTTTTTT,CASSSTTVRFNEKLFF
NA,NA,TRBJ1-5,TRBV10-2,TGCGCCAGCAGTGACCTGCGGGGGGAGATGGGCAATCAGCCCCAGCATTTT,CASSDLRGEMGNQPQHF
TRBD2,NA,TRBJ2-5,TRBV2,TGTGCCAGCAGGATACTAGCGGGGGTGCAAGAGACCCAGTACTTC,CASRILAGVQETQYF
TRBD1,NA,TRBJ2-7,TRBV7-2,TGTGCCAGCAGCTTTGACAGGGCGAGCTCCTACGAGCAGTACTTC,CASSFDRASSYEQYF
NA,NA,TRBJ1-5,TRBV5-4,TGTGCCAGCAGCAGGGAAGCCGGTCAGCCCCAGCATTTT,CASSREAGQPQHF
NA,NA,TRBJ1-3,TRBV10-3,TGTGCCATCGGAGGGGCTGGAAACACCATATATTTT,CAIGGAGNTIYF
TRBD1,NA,TRBJ1-2,TRBV30,TGTGCCTGGGGGGACAGGAACTATGGCTACACCTTC,CAWGDRNYGYTF
NA,NA,TRBJ2-5,TRBV28,TGTGCCAGCAGCCCCCTGGCGGGGTTGGGGGGTCAAGAGACCCAGTACTTC,CASSPLAGLGGQETQYF
NA,few,TRBJ1-6,TRBV27,TGTGCCAGCAGTTTGGTAGGGGCACTCCATTCACCCCTCCACTTT,CASSLVGALHSPLHF
NA,NA,TRBJ1-1,TRBV6-6,TGTGCCACCTATCCGGGGGAGGCGAACACTGAAGCTTTCTTT,CATYPGEANTEAFF
TRBD1,NA,TRBJ1-4,TRBV4-1,TGCGCCAGCAGCCAAGAAGGCGACAGGGTTTTTGAAAAACTGTTTTTT,CASSQEGDRVFEKLFF
NA,NA,TRBJ1-2,TRBV10-2,TGCGCCAGCAGTGAGCGTCGGGACTCACCTAACTATGGCTACACCTTC,CASSERRDSPNYGYTF
NA,NA,TRBJ2-1,TRBV11-3,TGTGCCAGCAGCTTAGATTTTGGGGCCTACAATGAGCAGTTCTTC,CASSLDFGAYNEQFF
TRBD1,NA,TRBJ2-5,TRBV6-1,TGTGCCAGCAGTGAAATGGGACGGGACAGCGCATTGGAGACCCAGTACTTC,CASSEMGRDSALETQYF
NA,NA,TRBJ1-1,TRBV28,TGTGCCAGCAGTCTGTCAGGGCCCACTGAAGCTTTCTTT,CASSLSGPTEAFF
TRBD2,NA,TRBJ2-1,TRBV5-1,TGCGCCAGCAGCTTCATAGCGGGTACCTCCTACAATGAGCAGTTCTTC,CASSFIAGTSYNEQFF
TRBD2,NA,TRBJ2-1,TRBV19,TGTGCCAGTAGTCCGTACCGGGACTATGACAATGAGCAGTTCTTC,CASSPYRDYDNEQFF
TRBD1,NA,TRBJ2-4,TRBV15,TGTGCCACCAGCACCGGGGGAGGACAGGGCCAAAACATTCAGTACTTC,CATSTGGGQGQNIQYF